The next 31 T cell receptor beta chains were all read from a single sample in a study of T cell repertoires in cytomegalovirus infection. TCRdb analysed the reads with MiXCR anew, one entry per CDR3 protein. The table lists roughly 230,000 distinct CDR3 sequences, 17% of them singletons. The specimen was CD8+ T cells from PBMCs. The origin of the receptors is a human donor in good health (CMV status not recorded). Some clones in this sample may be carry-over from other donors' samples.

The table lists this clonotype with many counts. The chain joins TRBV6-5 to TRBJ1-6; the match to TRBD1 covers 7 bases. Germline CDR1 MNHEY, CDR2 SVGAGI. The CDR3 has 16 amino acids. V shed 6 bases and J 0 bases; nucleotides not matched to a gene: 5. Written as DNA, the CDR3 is TGTGCCAGCAGAGACAGGGCCTACTCCTATAATTCACCCCTCCACTTT. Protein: CASRDRAYSYNSPLHF.

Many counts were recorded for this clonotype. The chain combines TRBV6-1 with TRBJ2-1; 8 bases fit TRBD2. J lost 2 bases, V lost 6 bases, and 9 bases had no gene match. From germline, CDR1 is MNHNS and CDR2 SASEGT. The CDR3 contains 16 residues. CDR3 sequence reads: CASSPNRRGAYNEQFF. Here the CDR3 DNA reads TGTGCCAGCAGCCCCAACAGGCGGGGGGCCTACAATGAGCAGTTCTTC.

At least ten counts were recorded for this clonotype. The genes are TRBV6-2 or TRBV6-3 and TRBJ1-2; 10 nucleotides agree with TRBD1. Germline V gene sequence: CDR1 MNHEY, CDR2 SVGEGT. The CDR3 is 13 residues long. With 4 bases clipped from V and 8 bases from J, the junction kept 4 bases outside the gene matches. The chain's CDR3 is CASSFGTGDGYTF. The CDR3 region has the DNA TGTGCCAGCAGTTTCGGGACAGGGGACGGCTACACCTTC.

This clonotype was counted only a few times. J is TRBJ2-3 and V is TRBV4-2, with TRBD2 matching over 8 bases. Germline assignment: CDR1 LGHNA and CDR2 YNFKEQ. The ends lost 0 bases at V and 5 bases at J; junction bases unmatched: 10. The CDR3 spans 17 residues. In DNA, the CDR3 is TGTGCCAGCAGCCAAGAAGTAAGCGGGGGCCCCGGAGATACGCAGTATTTT. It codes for CASSQEVSGGPGDTQYF.

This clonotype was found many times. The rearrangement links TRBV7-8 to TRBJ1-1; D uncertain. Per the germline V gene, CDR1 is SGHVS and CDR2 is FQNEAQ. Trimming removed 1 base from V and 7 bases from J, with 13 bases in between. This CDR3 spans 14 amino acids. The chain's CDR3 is CASSLGGAAGEAFF. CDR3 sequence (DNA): TGTGCCAGCAGCTTAGGCGGAGCGGCAGGTGAAGCTTTCTTT.

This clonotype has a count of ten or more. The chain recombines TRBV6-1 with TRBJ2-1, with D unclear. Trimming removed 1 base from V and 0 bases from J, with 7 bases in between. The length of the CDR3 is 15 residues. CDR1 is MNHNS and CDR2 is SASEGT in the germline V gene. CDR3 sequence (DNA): TGTGCCAGCAGTGAAGTGTTGGGCTCCTACAATGAGCAGTTCTTC. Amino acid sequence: CASSEVLGSYNEQFF.

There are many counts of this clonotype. CDR3 loop: CASSPRRGTDTQYF. The CDR3 nucleotides read TGTGCCAGCAGCCCGCGGAGGGGCACAGATACGCAGTATTTT. V and J are TRBV7-2 and TRBJ2-3, with D perhaps TRBD2 (6 bases). The germline V and J ends were trimmed by 5 bases and 1 base, with 10 bases remaining between them. The CDR3 contains 14 residues. CDR1 is SGHTA, CDR2 FQGNSA, per germline. Variable domain in full (rest from reference TRBV7-2 and TRBJ2-3): GAGVSQSPSNKVTEKGKDVELRCDPISGHTALYWYRQSLGQGLEFLIYFQGNSAPDKSGLPSDRFSAERTGGSVSTLTIQRTQQEDSAVYLCASSPRRGTDTQYFGPGTRLTVL.

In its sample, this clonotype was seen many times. The CDR3 coding sequence is TGTGCCAGCAGCTGGACTAGCGGGGGATCTCAAGAGACCCAGTACTTC. It codes for CASSWTSGGSQETQYF. The chain couples TRBV7-6 to TRBJ2-5; TRBD2 matches at 13 bases. The CDR3 length is 16 residues. The germline V gene has CDR1 SGHVS and CDR2 FNYEAQ. V shed 4 bases, J shed 2 bases, and the junction held 4 bases outside the gene matches.

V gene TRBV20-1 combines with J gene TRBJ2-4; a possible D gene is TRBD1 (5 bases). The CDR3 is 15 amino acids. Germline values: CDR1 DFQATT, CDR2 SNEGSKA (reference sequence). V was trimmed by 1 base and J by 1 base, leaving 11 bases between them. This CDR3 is CSARVPGMAKNIQYF. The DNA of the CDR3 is TGCAGTGCTAGAGTTCCAGGGATGGCCAAAAACATTCAGTACTTC.

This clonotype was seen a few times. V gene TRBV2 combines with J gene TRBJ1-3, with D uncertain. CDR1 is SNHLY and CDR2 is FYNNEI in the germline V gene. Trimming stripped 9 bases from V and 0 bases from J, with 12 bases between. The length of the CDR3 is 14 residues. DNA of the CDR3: TGTGCCAGGGAGATGGAAGGCTCTGGAAACACCATATATTTT. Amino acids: CAREMEGSGNTIYF.

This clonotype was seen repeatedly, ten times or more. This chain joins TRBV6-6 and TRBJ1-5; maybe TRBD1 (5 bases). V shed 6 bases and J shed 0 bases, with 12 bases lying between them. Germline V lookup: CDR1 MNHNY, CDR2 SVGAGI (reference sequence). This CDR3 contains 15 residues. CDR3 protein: CASRTRDASNQPQHF. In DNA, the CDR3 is TGTGCCAGCAGGACTCGGGACGCTAGCAATCAGCCCCAGCATTTT.

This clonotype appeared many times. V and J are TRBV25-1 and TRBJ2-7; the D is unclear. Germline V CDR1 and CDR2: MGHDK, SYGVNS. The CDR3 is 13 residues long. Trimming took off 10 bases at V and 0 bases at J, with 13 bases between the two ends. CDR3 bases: TGTGCCACGCGCTCCCATCTCTCCTACGAGCAGTACTTC. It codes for CATRSHLSYEQYF.

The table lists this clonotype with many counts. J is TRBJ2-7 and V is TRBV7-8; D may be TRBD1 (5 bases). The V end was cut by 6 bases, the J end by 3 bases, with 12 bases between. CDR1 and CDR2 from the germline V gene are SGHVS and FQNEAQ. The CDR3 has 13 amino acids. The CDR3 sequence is CASSPTGDYEQYF. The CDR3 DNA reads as TGTGCCAGCAGTCCTACAGGAGACTACGAGCAGTACTTC.

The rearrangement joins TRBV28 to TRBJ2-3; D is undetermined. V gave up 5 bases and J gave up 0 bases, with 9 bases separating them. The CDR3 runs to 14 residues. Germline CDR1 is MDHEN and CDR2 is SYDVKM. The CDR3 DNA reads TGTGCCAGCAGTAGGCCGACGAGCACAGATACGCAGTATTTT. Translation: CASSRPTSTDTQYF.

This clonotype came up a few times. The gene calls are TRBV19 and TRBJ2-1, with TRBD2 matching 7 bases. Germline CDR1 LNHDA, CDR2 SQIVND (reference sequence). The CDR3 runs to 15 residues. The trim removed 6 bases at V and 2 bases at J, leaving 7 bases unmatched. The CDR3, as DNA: TGTGCCAGTAGATTGGGGGGGAACCCCTACAATGAGCAGTTCTTC. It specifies CASRLGGNPYNEQFF.

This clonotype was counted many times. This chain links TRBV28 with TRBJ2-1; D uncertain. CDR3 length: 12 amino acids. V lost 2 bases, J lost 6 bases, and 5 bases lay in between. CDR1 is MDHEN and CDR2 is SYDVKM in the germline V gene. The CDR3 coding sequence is TGTGCCAGCAGTTTAGCGGCCAATGAGCAGTTCTTC. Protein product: CASSLAANEQFF. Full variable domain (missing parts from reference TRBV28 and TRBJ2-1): DVKVTQSSRYLVKRTGEKVFLECVQDMDHENMFWYRQDPGLGLRLIYFSYDVKMKEKGDIPEGYSVSREKKERFSLILESASTNQTSMYLCASSLAANEQFFGPGTRLTVL.

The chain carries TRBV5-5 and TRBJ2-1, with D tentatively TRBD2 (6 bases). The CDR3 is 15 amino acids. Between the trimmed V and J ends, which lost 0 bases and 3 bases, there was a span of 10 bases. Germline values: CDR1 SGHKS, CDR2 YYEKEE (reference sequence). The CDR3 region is CASSLVADGYNEQFF. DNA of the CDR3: TGTGCCAGCAGCTTGGTAGCGGACGGCTACAATGAGCAGTTCTTC.

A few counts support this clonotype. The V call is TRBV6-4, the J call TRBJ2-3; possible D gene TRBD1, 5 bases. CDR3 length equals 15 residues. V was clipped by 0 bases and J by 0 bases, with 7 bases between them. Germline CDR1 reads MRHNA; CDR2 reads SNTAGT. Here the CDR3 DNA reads TGTGCCAGCAGTGACTCAGCAGGGAGCACAGATACGCAGTATTTT. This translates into CASSDSAGSTDTQYF.

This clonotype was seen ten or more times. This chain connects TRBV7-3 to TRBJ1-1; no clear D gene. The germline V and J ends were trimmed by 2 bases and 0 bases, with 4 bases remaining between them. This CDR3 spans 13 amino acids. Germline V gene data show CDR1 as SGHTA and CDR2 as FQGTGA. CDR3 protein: CASSLEMNTEAFF. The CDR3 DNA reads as TGTGCCAGCAGCTTAGAGATGAACACTGAAGCTTTCTTT.

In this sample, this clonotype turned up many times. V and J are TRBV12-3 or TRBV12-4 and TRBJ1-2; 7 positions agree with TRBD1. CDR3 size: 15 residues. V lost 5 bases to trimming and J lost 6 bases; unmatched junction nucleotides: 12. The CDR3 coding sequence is TGTGCCAGCAGTCCCGGACAGGATGGGGGACATGGCTACACCTTC. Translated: CASSPGQDGGHGYTF.

DNA of the CDR3: TGTGCCAGCAGTTACCCCCAACAGTCCTACGAGCAGTACTTC. The encoded protein is CASSYPQQSYEQYF. The chain couples TRBV6-2 or TRBV6-3 to TRBJ2-7; no firm D call. This CDR3 contains 14 residues. Germline values: CDR1 MNHEY, CDR2 SVGEGT. With 2 bases removed from V and 1 base from J, the gap between germline ends came to 9 bases.

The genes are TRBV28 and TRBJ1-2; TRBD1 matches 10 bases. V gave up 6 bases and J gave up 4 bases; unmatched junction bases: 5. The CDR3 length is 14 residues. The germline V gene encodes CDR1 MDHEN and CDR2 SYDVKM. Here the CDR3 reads CASSGTGAGYGYTF. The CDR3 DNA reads TGTGCCAGCAGCGGGACAGGGGCTGGCTATGGCTACACCTTC.

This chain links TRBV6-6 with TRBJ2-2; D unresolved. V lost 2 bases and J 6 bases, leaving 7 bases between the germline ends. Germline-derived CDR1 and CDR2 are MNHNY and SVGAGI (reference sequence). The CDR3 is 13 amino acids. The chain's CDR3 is CASSYKVPGELFF. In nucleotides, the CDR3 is TGTGCCAGCAGTTACAAGGTCCCCGGGGAGCTGTTTTTT.

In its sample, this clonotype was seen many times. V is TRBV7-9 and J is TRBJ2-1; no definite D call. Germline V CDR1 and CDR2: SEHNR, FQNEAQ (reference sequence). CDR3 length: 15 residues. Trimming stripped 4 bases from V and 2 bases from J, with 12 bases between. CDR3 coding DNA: TGTGCCAGCAGCTCAACCCGGATAACCTACAATGAGCAGTTCTTC. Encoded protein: CASSSTRITYNEQFF.

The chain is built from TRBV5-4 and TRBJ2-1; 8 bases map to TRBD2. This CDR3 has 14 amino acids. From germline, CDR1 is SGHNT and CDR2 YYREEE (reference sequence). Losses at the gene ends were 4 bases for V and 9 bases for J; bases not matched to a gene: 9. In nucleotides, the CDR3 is TGTGCCAGCAGCCCGTCGACGGGGGGGAGTGAGCAGTTCTTC. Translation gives CASSPSTGGSEQFF.

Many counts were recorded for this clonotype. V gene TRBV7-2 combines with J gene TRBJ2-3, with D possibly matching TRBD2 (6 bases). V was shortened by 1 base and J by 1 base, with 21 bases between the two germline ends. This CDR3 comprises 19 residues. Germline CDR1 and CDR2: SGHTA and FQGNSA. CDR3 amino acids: CASSLGRPAGLSRTDTQYF. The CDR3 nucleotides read TGTGCCAGCAGCTTAGGACGTCCGGCGGGGCTATCCCGCACAGATACGCAGTATTTT.

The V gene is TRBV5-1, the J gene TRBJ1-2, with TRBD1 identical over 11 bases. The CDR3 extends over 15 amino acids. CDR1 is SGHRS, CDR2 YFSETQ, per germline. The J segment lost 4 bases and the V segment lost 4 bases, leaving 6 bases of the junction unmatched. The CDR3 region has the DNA TGCGCCAGCAGCGGGGGACAGGGGGTCACCTATGGCTACACCTTC. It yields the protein CASSGGQGVTYGYTF.

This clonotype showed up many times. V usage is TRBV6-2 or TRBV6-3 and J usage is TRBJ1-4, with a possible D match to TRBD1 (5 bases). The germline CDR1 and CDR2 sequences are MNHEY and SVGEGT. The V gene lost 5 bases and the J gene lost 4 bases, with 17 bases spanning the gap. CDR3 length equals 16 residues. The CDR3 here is CASSNQRTRINEKLFF. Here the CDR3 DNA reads TGTGCCAGCAGTAATCAACGGACACGAATTAATGAAAAACTGTTTTTT.

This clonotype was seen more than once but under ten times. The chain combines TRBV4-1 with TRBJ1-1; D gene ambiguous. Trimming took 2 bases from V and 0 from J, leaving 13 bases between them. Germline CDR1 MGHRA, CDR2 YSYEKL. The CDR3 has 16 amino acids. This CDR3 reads CASSQIKGPMNTEAFF. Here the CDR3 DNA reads TGCGCCAGCAGCCAAATTAAAGGCCCCATGAACACTGAAGCTTTCTTT.

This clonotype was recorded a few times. CDR3 DNA: TGCGCCAGCAGGAATTTCGGGGTCGAACAAGAGACCCAGTACTTC. Translation: CASRNFGVEQETQYF. V is TRBV5-1 and J is TRBJ2-5, with D possibly being TRBD2 (5 bases). The CDR3 has 15 amino acids. The V and J ends lost 5 bases and 2 bases respectively, with 16 bases between them. CDR1 is SGHRS, CDR2 YFSETQ, per germline.

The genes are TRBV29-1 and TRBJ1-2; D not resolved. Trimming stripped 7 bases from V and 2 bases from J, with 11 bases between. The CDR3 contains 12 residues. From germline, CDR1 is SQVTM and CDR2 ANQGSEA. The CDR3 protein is CSDPNINYGYTF. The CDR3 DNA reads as TGCAGCGATCCGAACATCAACTATGGCTACACCTTC.